This is a list of T cell receptor beta chains from one sample in a study of shared clonotypes between healthy human individuals. TCRdb's table, derived via immunoSEQ multiplex PCR, lists solely in-frame clones and lacks some. The repertoire holds 950,000 to 1,300,000 clones, with roughly 75% as singletons. The source material was memory CD4+ T cells sorted from blood. These receptors all stem from a man aged 18 to 30 in good health. The CDR3 runs from the conserved cysteine through the conserved F or W. Fields, in order: J gene, clone size, D gene, V gene, CDR3 DNA, CDR3 protein. The D gene is left open where the match is weak. A clone size is listed for some rows: how often the clone was seen (once, few, many), or a class if it is expanded.

>TRBJ2-1|-|TRBD2|TRBV5-1
TGCGCCAGCAGCTTGGGACTAGCGGATTACAATGAGCAGTTCTTC
CASSLGLADYNEQFF
>TRBJ2-1|-|TRBD2|TRBV7-9
TGTGCCAGCAGCTTGAGCGGGGGATACAATGAGCAGTTCTTC
CASSLSGGYNEQFF
>TRBJ2-5|-|-|TRBV10-3
TGTGCCATCAGTGACTCAGCGGGAACAGGGGGGGAGACCCAGTACTTC
CAISDSAGTGGETQYF
>TRBJ1-5|few|-|TRBV7-9
TGTGCCAGCAGCTCGGTGGCAGACAATCAGCCCCAGCATTTT
CASSSVADNQPQHF
>TRBJ2-5|-|-|TRBV6-6
TGTGCCAGCAGCTCAGGGGTGTGGGAGACCCAGTACTTC
CASSSGVWETQYF
>TRBJ2-4|-|TRBD2|TRBV4-1
TGCGCCAGCAGCCAAGGCGGGAGTTCATGGGACATTCAGTACTTC
CASSQGGSSWDIQYF
>TRBJ2-5|-|-|TRBV4-1
TGCGCCAGCAGCCAAGAAATGGGGACGGCAGAGGGAACGCGAGAGACCCAGTACTTC
CASSQEMGTAEGTRETQYF
>TRBJ2-7|once|TRBD2|TRBV5-4
TGTGCCAGCAGCTTGGCCCCTAGCGGGGCCATTGGTTGGGGCGAGCAGTACTTC
CASSLAPSGAIGWGEQYF
>TRBJ2-3|-|TRBD2|TRBV30
TGTGCCTGGACTAGCGGGGGAGCAGATACGCAGTATTTT
CAWTSGGADTQYF
>TRBJ2-7|-|TRBD2|TRBV7-6
TGTGCCAGCAGCTTAGAGGCGGGGGGGCCCTACGAGCAGTACTTC
CASSLEAGGPYEQYF
>TRBJ1-4|-|TRBD1|TRBV5-1
TGCGCCAGCAGCAGGGGACAGGGAGATGCAACTAATGAAAAACTGTTTTTT
CASSRGQGDATNEKLFF
>TRBJ2-2|-|TRBD2|TRBV6-6
TGTGCCAGCAGTTACGCGATCAGCGGGGGCGGGGGGGAGCTGTTTTTT
CASSYAISGGGGELFF
>TRBJ2-3|-|-|TRBV30
TGTGCCTTCGGACGGGCGCATGGCACAGATACGCAGTATTTT
CAFGRAHGTDTQYF
>TRBJ2-4|-|TRBD2|TRBV2
TGTGCCAGCAGTGAAGCCCCACTAGCGGGAGGGGGCATTCAGTACTTC
CASSEAPLAGGGIQYF
>TRBJ2-4|-|-|TRBV7-8
TGTGCCAGCAGCTTAGGGACTGAAAAAAACATTCAGTACTTC
CASSLGTEKNIQYF
>TRBJ2-6|few|-|TRBV5-4
TGTGCCAGCAGCCTGGAGACTCGCTCTGGGGCCAACGTCCTGACTTTC
CASSLETRSGANVLTF
>TRBJ1-2|many|-|TRBV5-1
TGCGCCAGCAGCCTGGACCCTGAACTTGGCTACACCTTC
CASSLDPELGYTF
>TRBJ2-5|-|-|TRBV10-3
TGTGCCATCAGTGAAGGACGTACCGGGGAGACCCAGTACTTC
CAISEGRTGETQYF
>TRBJ1-6|-|TRBD1|TRBV28
TGTGCCAGCGTAAGGGACAGGGGACATTCACCCCTCCACTTT
CASVRDRGHSPLHF
>TRBJ2-1|-|TRBD2|TRBV30
TGTGCCCTAGCGGGAGGGCCTTACAATGAGCAGTTCTTC
CALAGGPYNEQFF
>TRBJ2-7|-|TRBD2|TRBV5-4
TGTGCCAGCAGCCGCGGGACTAGCGGGGAGCCAATCGAGCAGTACTTC
CASSRGTSGEPIEQYF
>TRBJ2-7|-|-|TRBV12-2
TGTGCAAGTCGCTCCTCCGTTATGACTAGCGGGAGTATCTCCTACGAGCAGTACTTC
CASRSSVMTSGSISYEQYF
>TRBJ2-7|-|-|TRBV30
TGTGCCTGGAGTATCGGGACCTACGAGCAGTACTTC
CAWSIGTYEQYF
>TRBJ2-5|-|-|TRBV4-1
TGCGCCAGCAGCCAGGGGGGACTGCTCCAAGAGACCCAGTACTTC
CASSQGGLLQETQYF
>TRBJ2-7|-|-|TRBV4-1
TGCGCCAGCAGCCGTCTAGTTAGCTCCTACGAGCAGTACTTC
CASSRLVSSYEQYF
>TRBJ2-5|-|TRBD2|TRBV2
TGTGCCAGCAGGAGGGGAGGACTAGCGGGGGGCGGAGAGGAGACCCAGTACTTC
CASRRGGLAGGGEETQYF
>TRBJ2-7|-|TRBD1|TRBV7-9
TGTGCCAGCAGCTTAGCGGAGGGGACAGGAGAGCAGTACTTC
CASSLAEGTGEQYF
>TRBJ2-3|-|TRBD2|TRBV10-3
TGTGCCATCAGTGAGTCCGGGGGGGCCCATTCCCAGTATTTT
CAISESGGAHSQYF
>TRBJ1-2|-|-|TRBV6-1
TGTGCCAGCAGTGAACTCGCCAGCCGGGATGGCTACACCTTC
CASSELASRDGYTF
>TRBJ1-4|-|-|TRBV19
TGTGCCAGTAGTCCGATCAGGGGAGGGGAACTGTTTTTT
CASSPIRGGELFF
>TRBJ2-2|many|-|TRBV6-6
TGTGCCAGCAGTTACTCGAACGGGGTTACCGGGGAGCTGTTTTTT
CASSYSNGVTGELFF
>TRBJ1-4|-|TRBD1|TRBV6-6
TGTGCCAGCAGTACACAGGGGGCTCATGAAAAACTGTTTTTT
CASSTQGAHEKLFF
>TRBJ2-1|-|TRBD1|TRBV5-1
TGCGCCAGCAGCCCGGGGACAGGGCCTCCTTCCTACAATGAGCAGTTCTTC
CASSPGTGPPSYNEQFF
>TRBJ2-7|once|TRBD1|TRBV18
TGTGCCAGCTCACCCGCCGGGACAGGGGGGAAGCAGTACTTC
CASSPAGTGGKQYF
>TRBJ2-7|-|-|TRBV28
TGTGCCAGCAGTTTAGAACAGTTCGGCGAGCAGTACTTC
CASSLEQFGEQYF
>TRBJ2-7|few|-|TRBV30
TGTGCCTGGAGTGTACTTTGGGGCAGAGGTAACTACGAGCAGTACTTC
CAWSVLWGRGNYEQYF
>TRBJ2-7|-|-|TRBV7-8
TGTGCCAGCAGCTTCAGGAACGAGCAGTACTTC
CASSFRNEQYF
>TRBJ1-5|-|TRBD1|TRBV6-5
TGTGCCAGCAGTTTCCACAGGGGGGGTAGCAATCAGCCCCAGCATTTT
CASSFHRGGSNQPQHF
>TRBJ2-7|-|-|TRBV10-1
TGCGCCAGTCAACCACCTGCAGGGTACGAGCAGTACTTC
CASQPPAGYEQYF
>TRBJ1-1|once|-|TRBV15
TGTGCCACCAGCAGAAACCCGCTGGGGGAAAACACTGAAGCTTTCTTT
CATSRNPLGENTEAFF
>TRBJ1-6|-|TRBD1|TRBV6-5
TGTGCCAGCAGCACCGGACAGGGTAATTCACCCCTCCACTTT
CASSTGQGNSPLHF
>TRBJ1-2|-|-|TRBV6-1
TGTGCCAGCAGTGAAGTTGGAGGGTTGAACTATGGCTACACCTTC
CASSEVGGLNYGYTF
>TRBJ2-7|-|-|TRBV6-5
TGTGCCAGCAGCAGCCCCCAGCGGTACTCCTACGAGCAGTACTTC
CASSSPQRYSYEQYF
>TRBJ1-6|-|TRBD1|TRBV5-1
TGCGCCACCCGACAGGGGACGGATAATTCACCCCTCCACTTT
CATRQGTDNSPLHF
>TRBJ1-1|-|TRBD1|TRBV5-1
TGCGCCAGCAGCTTGGTTCCAGGGGGAGGGACTGAAGCTTTCTTT
CASSLVPGGGTEAFF
>TRBJ1-1|-|-|TRBV5-1
TGCGCCAGCAGTCCCCGAGGGGTTACTTCGGGGGTGAACACTGAAGCTTTCTTT
CASSPRGVTSGVNTEAFF
>TRBJ2-5|-|-|TRBV2
TGTGCCAGCAGTCCCACAGGGAACCAAGCAGAGACCCAGTACTTC
CASSPTGNQAETQYF
>TRBJ2-3|-|TRBD2|TRBV2
TGTGCCACCCCTACTAGCGGGAGCGGCACAGATACGCAGTATTTT
CATPTSGSGTDTQYF
>TRBJ1-1|few|-|TRBV19
TGTGCCAGTAGTATAACGGGACTCACTGAAGCTTTCTTT
CASSITGLTEAFF
>TRBJ1-3|-|-|TRBV7-8
TGTGCCAGCAGCTTAGTTGGAGACTCTGGAAACACCATATATTTT
CASSLVGDSGNTIYF
>TRBJ2-7|-|TRBD1|TRBV19
TGTGCCAGTAGCACGACAGGGGGCAACGAGCAGTACTTC
CASSTTGGNEQYF
>TRBJ1-5|-|-|TRBV5-5
TGTGCCAGCAGCTTCGGGCAGGAGGATAGTCAGCCCCAGCATTTT
CASSFGQEDSQPQHF
>TRBJ1-2|-|-|TRBV7-2
TGTGCCAGCAGCGCCCACAGGGTTGATTTCTATGGCTACACCTTC
CASSAHRVDFYGYTF
>TRBJ2-7|-|-|TRBV6-6
TGTGCCAGCAGTTCCGTGGCGGGCCAAGACCCCTACGAGCAGTACTTC
CASSSVAGQDPYEQYF
>TRBJ2-5|-|-|TRBV18
TGTGCCAGCTCACCACGGCAATCGGAGACCCAGTACTTC
CASSPRQSETQYF